This T cell receptor (beta chain) is drawn from a study of cytomegalovirus exposure and HLA in healthy donors (dated by TCRdb to the late 2010s). In terms of the full investigation: An earlier analysis of more than 550 of the donors reported about 280 Gb of sequence data and some 110 million unique TCR beta sequences obtained from approximately 180 million T cells. An early release covering roughly 600 HLA-typed donors comprised 250 to 350 gigabases of sequencing data and around 86 million unique TCR sequences. Among the approximately 400 genotyped donors, approximately 77% belonged to the genetic ancestry cluster associated with self-reported Caucasian donors. The study was designed to test whether signatures of past pathogen exposure could be identified by cataloging public T cell receptors. The T cell repertoires of roughly 660 subjects were profiled by immunosequencing and related to cytomegalovirus serostatus. Besides the first cohort of 500 to 700 subjects, a separate validation cohort made up of 120 different subjects was used. To predict cytomegalovirus infection status, the study brought together high-throughput TCR immunosequencing, statistical association of individual TCRs with disease status, and machine learning. In a later analysis, previously published TCR beta repertoires from 666 donors were re-analyzed and high-resolution HLA genotyping was added so that TCR occurrence patterns could be studied. Rather than using new phenotypic data, the later analysis identified candidate immune exposures from TCR beta sequences and from how often those sequences occurred across donors. An earlier analysis of 450 to 750 of the donors used high-throughput TCR beta sequencing to judge whether each TCR beta V gene segment behaved as functional or pseudogenic. Donor age, sex, ethnicity and CMV serostatus were compiled together with the repertoire data. In a later genetic analysis, genome-wide SNP genotypes for about 65% of the 666 donors were used, and that subset was treated as a discovery cohort. All discovery cohort repertoires had been generated on a single sequencing platform. Class I and class II HLA loci were covered by the typing at four-digit resolution. Typing coverage varied by locus: about 629-640 donors for A, B, C, DRB1 and DQB1; some 520 for DQA1; around 610 for DPA1; roughly 450 for DPB1. Because of strong linkage in the cohort, roughly five DR-DQ haplotypes were treated as single units for association and clustering. On average, roughly 240,000 unique TCR beta nucleotide sequences were sequenced per donor among about 400 genotyped donors of the cohort, with 15% to 20% of those sequences being non-productive.

Regarding this clone: No cognate antigen has been identified for it. The record has no base qualities; no much larger clone is one base away.

Including cysteine and phenylalanine, the CDR3 has 13 amino acids. The read is trimmed to its CDR3 DNA, 39 bases read in frame from base 1. CDR1 SGHAT and CDR2 FQNNGV were looked up in the germline V gene. Trimming removed 3 bases from V and 3 bases from J, leaving 8 bases between the germline ends. The research as a whole found: This cohort had only TCR beta chains sequenced, and the lack of alpha or paired-chain data limited which features could be detected. Assigning TCR associations to individual alleles was difficult when HLA alleles, especially DR and DQ, strongly co-occurred. A further reported finding was that TCR beta sequences accurately predicted the HLA-A and HLA-B alleles for most subjects in the first cohort. According to the authors, the approach could potentially be generalized to other disease states and immunological phenotypes. In a later analysis, the rate of TCR association differed among HLA loci, with DRB1 alleles having the most associated TCRs and HLA-C alleles having the fewest. Because counts were too low, more than 15 rarely observed V segments, including chromosome 9 orphons, were excluded from the earlier analysis of 587 of the donors. Presence/absence analyses assumed roughly uniform sequencing depth across donors, an assumption that may not hold. According to a later analysis, parvovirus B19, influenza, CMV and Epstein-Barr virus appeared linked to several top co-occurrence clusters. Compared with equally common non-associated chains, HLA-associated TCR beta chains in a later analysis were more clonally expanded and had lower generation probabilities. Because some donors lacked HLA typing at each locus, the association tests relied only on the typed subset. In a later analysis, 16,951 TCR beta sequences were associated with specific HLA alleles at a false discovery rate of 0.05. The study gave a list of about 170 TCR beta chains associated with cytomegalovirus. Linkage disequilibrium might explain the correlated functional status among segregating V segments, but an unknown experimental factor could not be ruled out. Because the 87-base-pair reads could not distinguish some IMGT-functional V segments, including TRBV6-2 and TRBV6-3, those segments were excluded. While some public TCRs were present in many individuals, most TCR sequences turned up only very rarely across donors. According to a later analysis, most CMV-associated TCR beta chains appeared to be HLA-restricted, and the HLA associations seemed to be driven largely by CMV exposure. A few of the identified cytomegalovirus-associated TCR beta chains were confirmed in vitro to be specific for cytomegalovirus antigens. A cluster of highly shared sequence variants was judged likely to represent a technical artifact of the sequencing pipeline. The only immune exposure information available for the cohort was CMV serostatus. A later genetic analysis associated a missense DCLRE1C variant with V-gene and J-gene trimming of TCR beta chains, and an independent cohort replicated the association. In both the original and validation cohorts, the classifier was reported to diagnose cytomegalovirus status with high specificity and sensitivity. A later genetic analysis reported fewer N-insertions in productive TCRs among donors in an Asian-associated ancestry cluster than the roughly 690-donor mean. An earlier analysis of approximately 540 of the donors showed that most TCR beta V segments appeared in productive rearrangements either about 87% or about 30% of the time, which broadly matched IMGT annotations.

In total, approximately 610 healthy bone marrow donors made up the cohort. At the time of sampling, all cohort members were nominally healthy, though unrecorded immune exposures were likely present. The donor was CMV seropositive and was included in the group of approximately 300 seropositive cohort members. A peripheral blood sample was provided by each donor, and peripheral blood mononuclear cells were used for TCR beta sequencing. Genomic DNA was extracted from the blood cell samples with the Qiagen DNeasy Blood Extraction Kit. Libraries were prepared through the immunoSEQ multiplex PCR assay. For the multiplex PCR, a mixture combining 60 forward primers for TCR Vbeta segments and 13 reverse primers for TCR Jbeta segments was used. Amplification of the CDR3 region of rearranged TCR beta genes was performed with a multiplex PCR assay on genomic DNA. On the Illumina HiSeq System, the amplified TCR beta libraries were sequenced as 87-base-pair reads. On the authors' methods: In a later analysis, tens of millions of unique TCR beta chains were counted across the approximately 670 repertoires, and roughly 11 million of these chains were shared by at least two donors. Raw reads were error-corrected and collapsed into unique sequences with a nearest-neighbor algorithm that merged closely related sequences to remove PCR and sequencing errors. CDR3 sequences were aligned to IMGT reference sequences to assign V, D and J gene segments. Each retained sequence needed at least a six-nucleotide match to both a V gene segment and a J gene segment. Rearrangements were classified as productive when the CDR3 lacked stop codons and remained in frame with V and J, and all other rearrangements were classified as non-productive. CDR3 was defined by IMGT convention, running from the second conserved V-encoded cysteine to the conserved J-encoded phenylalanine. In an earlier analysis of approximately 500 of the donors, sequences lacking an unambiguous match to a single V gene segment were excluded. In an earlier analysis of some 590 of the donors, a V segment was called functional when productive rearrangements were above 56.7%, and segregating when the standard deviation between donors exceeded 5%. A statistical classification framework was developed to diagnose cytomegalovirus status using the catalog of TCR beta chain sequences. In a later analysis, V and J genes were assigned by comparing TCR nucleotide sequences against IMGT/GENE-DB human TR gene sequences. The TCRdist pipeline was used in a later analysis to assign CDR3 sequences and most-parsimonious VDJ recombination scenarios. In a later analysis, each TCR beta chain was defined by its CDR3 amino acid sequence together with its V-gene family, and reads lacking a unique V-gene family were excluded. In a later analysis, 500 to 700 highly shared, low-generation-probability nucleotide sequences were removed to address suspected cross-contamination and a sequencing artifact. For each public chain, a later analysis derived a clonal expansion index from normalized ranks of inferred template counts within each repertoire. In a later analysis, generation probabilities were computed using a VDJ recombination model fitted to out-of-frame rearrangements, and the results were checked against IGoR. In a later analysis, TCR-TCR, TCR-HLA and TCR-CMV co-occurrence was scored with hypergeometric tests, and a repertoire-size bias correction was applied to TCR pairs. A later analysis estimated false discovery rates by permuting HLA or CMV assignments 20 times. In a later analysis, co-occurring TCRs were grouped using DBSCAN, and TCRdist sequence similarity was added for clustering within HLA-allele-positive subsets. Repertoires with fewer than 30,000 or more than 120,000 public chains, plus five repertoires with anomalous nucleotide sharing, were excluded from co-occurrence clustering. Here the immuneACCESS table is served through TCRdb, limited to in-frame sequences with V and J called. Missing clones are a known gap in these copies; in checked studies unresolved V genes cover under half, and the rest lacks a known reason. The DNA gave D and trimming, while V, J and clone size come from that table. This sample is represented by about 45,000 clones; roughly 87% of them were singletons. The top ten constitute roughly 8% of the sample.

This clonotype originated in a woman in her forties in good health and CMV-seropositive. Sequenced: PBMCs. The chain employs TRBV11-2 and TRBJ1-2; the D gene is possibly TRBD1, with 5 bases matching. The DNA is TGTGCCAGCAGCTTGGGGGAGGACTATGGCTACACCTTC. Its coded protein is CASSLGEDYGYTF.